This T cell receptor (beta chain) was identified during a study of cytomegalovirus exposure and HLA in healthy donors. Both 60 Vbeta primers and 13 Jbeta primers went into the PCR. As processed by the authors: About 12 million of 75 million to 85 million unique TCR beta chains were shared, per a later count. The method was immunoSEQ multiplex PCR; TCRdb's version includes in-frame clones alone and lacks a portion of them. The V and J calls and clone size were taken over from that table, and D and trimming were inferred from the DNA. The sample has 95,000 to 150,000 clones, roughly three quarters seen once. Germline V gene data show CDR1 as SEHNR and CDR2 as FQNEAQ (reference sequence). V gave up 2 bases and J gave up 3 bases, with 17 bases separating them. The CDR3 length is 17 residues. Regarding the study as a whole: Further analysis was carried out later, and it showed several of the most significant clusters appearing linked to common viral pathogens. Sequencing likely caused a cluster of highly shared sequence variants.

Likely unrecorded immune exposures existed in these nominally healthy donors. Comment on this clone: Its antigen remains unidentified.

This TCR came from a man younger than 40 in good health and CMV-seropositive. This rearrangement joins TRBV7-9 to TRBJ2-1, with a possible D match to TRBD2 (5 bases). Sample: PBMCs. The CDR3 loop is CASSLPWVGVNYNEQFF. As DNA, the CDR3 is TGTGCCAGCAGCTTACCCTGGGTGGGAGTAAACTACAATGAGCAGTTCTTC.